The 14 T cell receptor beta chains below all came from one sample that was sequenced in a study of blood T cell repertoires in COVID-19. Sequencing used immunoSEQ multiplex PCR; TCRdb keeps in-frame clones, though not all of them. The data show around 250,000 clones, over 75% seen once. Sequencing was carried out using peripheral blood. These receptors all come from a man aged 25 to 40 who had recovered from COVID-19.

This clone appeared a few times. The chain employs TRBV5-5 and TRBJ1-4, with D unresolved. This CDR3 contains 13 residues. V lost 0 bases and J lost 7, with 7 bases in between. Germline loops: CDR1 SGHKS, CDR2 YYEKEE (reference sequence). The DNA of the CDR3 is TGTGCCAGCAGCTTGGCCACGAGTGAAAAACTGTTTTTT. It is translated as CASSLATSEKLFF.

The chain recombines TRBV7-9 with TRBJ2-2, with 7 nucleotides matching TRBD1. The germline V gene has CDR1 SEHNR and CDR2 FQNEAQ (reference sequence). Trimming took 3 bases from V and 4 from J; bases not matched to a gene: 8. CDR3 size: 16 residues. CDR3 sequence reads: CASSFSGQDFTGELFF. Here the CDR3 DNA reads TGTGCCAGCAGCTTTTCTGGACAGGACTTCACCGGGGAGCTGTTTTTT.

V is TRBV7-6 and J is TRBJ2-5; 8 positions agree with TRBD1. The V segment lost 1 base and the J segment 1 base; nucleotides outside the gene matches: 2. The germline gives CDR1 SGHVS, CDR2 FNYEAQ. This CDR3 comprises 15 residues. For the CDR3, the DNA is TGTGCCAGCAGCTTAGGGACAGGGACCCAAGAGACCCAGTACTTC. This sequence encodes CASSLGTGTQETQYF.

This chain uses TRBV28 with TRBJ1-4, with 7 bases identical to TRBD1. J lost 7 bases, V lost 2 bases, and 13 bases had no gene match. Germline-derived CDR1 and CDR2 are MDHEN and SYDVKM. The CDR3 runs 17 residues. The DNA for the CDR3 is TGTGCCAGCAGTTTACGGGGGACAGTAACGACAAGTGAAAAACTGTTTTTT. Translating gives CASSLRGTVTTSEKLFF.

The chain employs TRBV4-2 and TRBJ2-2, with 9 bases fitting TRBD2. CDR1 and CDR2 from the germline V gene are LGHNA and YNFKEQ. The CDR3 runs 17 residues. J lost 5 bases, V lost 0 bases, and 7 bases had no gene match. CDR3 protein: CASSQDNSRGGTGELFF. The CDR3 DNA follows: TGTGCCAGCAGCCAAGATAATTCGCGGGGGGGTACCGGGGAGCTGTTTTTT.

This chain links TRBV3-1 (or the pseudogene TRBV3-2) with TRBJ1-2; the match to TRBD1 covers 9 bases. Trimming cost V 4 bases and J 2 bases; bases outside gene matches: 2. The length of the CDR3 is 14 residues. Germline CDR1 and CDR2: LGHDT and YNNKEL (reference sequence). The CDR3 DNA is TGTGCCAGCAGCCCGGACAGGGGCAACTATGGCTACACCTTC. Its translation is CASSPDRGNYGYTF.

Details on this clone: A much larger clone is a single base away; this may be a read error. V usage is TRBV6-5 and J usage is TRBJ1-5; 7 positions agree with TRBD1. Unmatched junction bases numbered 3, after V lost 6 bases and J lost 4 bases. Germline CDR1 reads MNHEY; CDR2 reads SVGAGI. CDR3 length: 13 residues. CDR3 nucleotides: TGTGCCAGCAGCCTACAGGGGAATCAGCCCCAGCATTTT. Translating gives CASSLQGNQPQHF.

The V call is TRBV3-1 (or the pseudogene TRBV3-2), the J call TRBJ1-6, with D uncertain. The CDR3 is 15 residues long. V was trimmed by 0 bases and J by 8 bases, leaving 11 bases between them. From germline, CDR1 is LGHDT and CDR2 YNNKEL (reference sequence). The CDR3, as DNA: TGTGCCAGCAGCCAAGATCTCGCCGGTTATTCACCCCTCCACTTT. It codes for CASSQDLAGYSPLHF.

This clone was counted a single time. V and J are TRBV7-9 and TRBJ2-3; a possible D gene is TRBD2 (5 bases). The germline gives CDR1 SEHNR, CDR2 FQNEAQ (reference sequence). The CDR3 is 15 amino acids. Trimming took off 6 bases at V and 1 base at J, with 14 bases between the two ends. CDR3 loop: CASRLSGGRTDTQYF. As DNA, the CDR3 is TGTGCCAGCAGATTAAGCGGTGGCCGCACAGATACGCAGTATTTT.

The CDR3 nucleotides are TGTGCCAGCTCACCCTTTCGACCCCGGGGGGGCAACTATGGCTACACCTTC. Residues: CASSPFRPRGGNYGYTF. V is TRBV18 and J is TRBJ1-2, with TRBD1 as a possible D gene (6 bases). Germline CDR1 is KGHSH and CDR2 is LQKENI. The V end lost 3 bases, the J end lost 2 bases, and 19 bases lay between the germline ends. The CDR3 has 17 residues.

The V and J genes are TRBV7-3 and TRBJ2-1, with TRBD2 matching 7 bases. Germline CDR1 reads SGHTA; CDR2 reads FQGTGA. V gave up 4 bases and J gave up 9 bases; unmatched junction bases: 3. There are 12 residues in the CDR3. CDR3 in DNA: TGTGCCAGCAGCTCGGGGGGTGGTGAGCAGTTCTTC. Protein product: CASSSGGGEQFF.

This rearrangement joins TRBV4-2 to TRBJ2-1, with D tentatively TRBD1 (5 bases). Trimming took 4 bases from V and 0 from J, leaving 13 bases between them. Germline lookup yields CDR1 LGHNA and CDR2 YNFKEQ. The CDR3 is 16 amino acids. CDR3 DNA sequence: TGTGCCAGCAGCCCCCAGGGCCTCGGCTCCTACAATGAGCAGTTCTTC. Translation: CASSPQGLGSYNEQFF.

The chain links TRBV7-9 to TRBJ2-3; TRBD1 matches 9 bases. CDR1 and CDR2 (germline): SEHNR, FQNEAQ (reference sequence). The CDR3 covers 14 residues. V lost 5 bases to trimming and J lost 4 bases; unmatched junction nucleotides: 4. The CDR3 sequence: CASSQDRGADTQYF. For the CDR3, the DNA is TGTGCCAGCAGCCAGGACAGGGGTGCAGATACGCAGTATTTT.

The V and J genes are TRBV6-5 and TRBJ2-5; 7 nucleotides match TRBD2. Germline CDR1 MNHEY, CDR2 SVGAGI. V shed 7 bases and J 2 bases; nucleotides not matched to a gene: 4. The CDR3 extends over 13 amino acids. Here the CDR3 reads CASILAAQETQYF. The CDR3 DNA reads TGTGCCAGCATCCTAGCGGCGCAAGAGACCCAGTACTTC.